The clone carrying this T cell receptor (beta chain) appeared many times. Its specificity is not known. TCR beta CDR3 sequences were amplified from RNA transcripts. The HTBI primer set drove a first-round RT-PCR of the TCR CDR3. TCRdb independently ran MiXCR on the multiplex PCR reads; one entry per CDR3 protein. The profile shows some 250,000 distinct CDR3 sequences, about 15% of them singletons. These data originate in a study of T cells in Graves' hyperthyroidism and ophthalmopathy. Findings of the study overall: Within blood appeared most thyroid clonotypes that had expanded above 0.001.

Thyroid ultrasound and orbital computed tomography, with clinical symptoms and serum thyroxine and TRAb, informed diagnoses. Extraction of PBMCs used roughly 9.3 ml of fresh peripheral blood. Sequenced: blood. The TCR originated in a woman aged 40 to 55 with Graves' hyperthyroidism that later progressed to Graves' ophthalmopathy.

The CDR3 DNA sequence: TGTGCCAGCAGCCCACGGGACGCTGCCTACGAGCAGTACTTC. It codes for CASSPRDAAYEQYF. The rearrangement uses TRBV9 and TRBJ2-7, with D perhaps assigned TRBD1 or TRBD2 (5 bases each). The germline V gene has CDR1 SGDLS and CDR2 YYNGEE. The V and J ends lost 4 bases and 2 bases respectively, with 13 bases between them. The CDR3 is made up of 14 amino acids.